This T cell receptor (beta chain) is from a study of vaccination and CD4 T cells after COVID-19. About the research overall: Overlapping spike peptides from SARS-CoV-2, HCoV-NL63, HCoV-OC43 and HCoV-229E served to stimulate the cells.

V was pared by 7 bases and J by 0 bases, with 16 bases between. Germline V CDR1 and CDR2: LNHDA, SQIVND (reference sequence). There are 16 residues in the CDR3. The Oncomine TCR Beta short-read assay sequenced DNA from cultured CD4+ T cells. It was from cultured CD4+ T cells that genomic DNA was extracted. TCRdb ran MiXCR on the PCR reads and lists one entry per CDR3 protein. The repertoire consists of tens of thousands of distinct CDR3 sequences, with 25% to 30% occurring once and the leading ten covering less than 9%. Turning to this clonotype: Its cognate antigen is unknown.

Time point reported: late sampling 161 to 241 days after vaccination in a few convalescent patients. Treatment: roughly 10-day PBMC culture with coronavirus spike peptide pools or control peptides (ViraFEST assay). Antigen-specific T cells were expanded with peptide pools by ViraFEST, and TCRs were then sequenced. This clonotype was sampled from a human donor who had recovered from COVID-19. The gene calls are TRBV19 and TRBJ1-5; no definite D call. The sample consisted of CD4+ T cells from blood, cultured in vitro, taken about 7 months after SARS-CoV-2 vaccination. The CDR3 sequence is CASTTVRSDSNQPQHF. The CDR3 DNA is TGTGCCAGTACCACGGTCCGTTCGGATAGCAATCAGCCCCAGCATTTT.